The next 4 T cell receptor beta chains were all read from a single sample in a study of CD8 T cells in ankylosing spondylitis. Overall study findings and caveats: One TCR beta motif, made up of about 8 highly homologous variants, appeared characteristic of ankylosing spondylitis blood.

The antigens of these receptors remain unknown. TCRdb passed the 5' RACE reads through MiXCR, listing each CDR3 protein once. The sample holds around 770,000 distinct CDR3 sequences, 10% to 15% seen once. Sequenced sample: blood, either unsorted or a sorted T cell fraction (not recorded which). These receptor sequences come from a male donor with ankylosing spondylitis.

The sample holds many counts of this clonotype. V is TRBV6-2 or TRBV6-3 and J is TRBJ2-7; either TRBD1 or TRBD2 may supply D (5 bases each). V gave up 5 bases and J gave up 2 bases, with 19 bases separating them. Germline CDR1 MNHEY, CDR2 SVGEGT. The CDR3 spans 16 residues. CDR3 region: CASSVPPGRFTYEQYF. Here the CDR3 DNA reads TGTGCCAGCAGTGTACCTCCGGGACGGTTTACCTACGAGCAGTACTTC.

This clonotype was observed many times. The rearrangement links TRBV12-3 or TRBV12-4 to TRBJ2-7; 7 nucleotides match TRBD1. The V and J ends lost 6 bases and 8 bases, in that order; junction bases with no gene match: 10. The CDR3 has 13 amino acids. CDR3 in amino acids: CASSPTGNGQQYF. CDR3 nucleotide sequence: TGTGCCAGCAGCCCGACAGGGAACGGACAGCAGTACTTC.

The V call is TRBV29-1, the J call TRBJ2-1; D not resolved. V gave up 4 bases and J gave up 4 bases, with 11 bases separating them. This CDR3 contains 13 residues. Germline lookup yields CDR1 SQVTM and CDR2 ANQGSEA. The CDR3 DNA reads as TGCAGCGTTGTGGTGGCAGTTTACAATGAGCAGTTCTTC. Translation gives CSVVVAVYNEQFF.

The V and J genes are TRBV3-1 and TRBJ2-7; possibly TRBD1 for D (6 bases). Trimming removed 3 bases from V and 3 bases from J, with 15 bases in between. Germline CDR1 is LGHDT and CDR2 is YNNKEL (reference sequence). The length of the CDR3 is 15 residues. CDR3 DNA sequence: TGTGCCAGCAGCCAGTTTCCGGGACACCTCTACGAGCAGTACTTC. It encodes CASSQFPGHLYEQYF.